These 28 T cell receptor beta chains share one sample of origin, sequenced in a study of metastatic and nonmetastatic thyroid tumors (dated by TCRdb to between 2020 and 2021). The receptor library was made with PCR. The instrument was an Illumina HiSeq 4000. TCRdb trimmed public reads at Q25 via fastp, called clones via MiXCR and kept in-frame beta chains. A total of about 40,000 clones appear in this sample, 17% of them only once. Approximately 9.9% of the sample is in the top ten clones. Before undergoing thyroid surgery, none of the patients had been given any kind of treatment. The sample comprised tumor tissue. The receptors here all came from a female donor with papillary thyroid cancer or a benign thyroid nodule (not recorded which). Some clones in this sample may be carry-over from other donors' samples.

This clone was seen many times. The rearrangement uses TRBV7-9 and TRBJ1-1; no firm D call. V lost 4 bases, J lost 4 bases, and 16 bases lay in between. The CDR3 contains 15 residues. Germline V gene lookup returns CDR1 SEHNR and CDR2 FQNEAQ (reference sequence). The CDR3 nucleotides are TGTGCCAGCAGCTGGGATAGGGAGTCGGGCACTGAAGCTTTCTTT. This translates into CASSWDRESGTEAFF.

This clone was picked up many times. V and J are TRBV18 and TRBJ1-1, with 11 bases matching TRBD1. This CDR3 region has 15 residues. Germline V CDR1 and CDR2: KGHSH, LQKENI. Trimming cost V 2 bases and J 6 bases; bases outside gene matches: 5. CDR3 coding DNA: TGTGCCAGCTCACCAGAGGGACAGGGGGGAGCTGAAGCTTTCTTT. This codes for CASSPEGQGGAEAFF.

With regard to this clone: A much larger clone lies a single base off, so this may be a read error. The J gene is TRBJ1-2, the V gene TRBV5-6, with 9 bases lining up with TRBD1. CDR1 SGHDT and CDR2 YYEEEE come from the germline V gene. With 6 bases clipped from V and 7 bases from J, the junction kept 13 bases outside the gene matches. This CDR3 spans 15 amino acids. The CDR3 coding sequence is TGTGCCAGCATCTTTTTGGGACAGGGATTAAGTGGCTACACCTTC. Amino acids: CASIFLGQGLSGYTF. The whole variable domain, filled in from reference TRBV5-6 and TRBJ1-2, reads DAGVTQSPTHLIKTRGQQVTLRCSPKSGHDTVSWYQQALGQGPQFIFQYYEEEERQRGNFPDRFSGHQFPNYSSELNVNALLLGDSALYLCASIFLGQGLSGYTFGSGTRLTVV.

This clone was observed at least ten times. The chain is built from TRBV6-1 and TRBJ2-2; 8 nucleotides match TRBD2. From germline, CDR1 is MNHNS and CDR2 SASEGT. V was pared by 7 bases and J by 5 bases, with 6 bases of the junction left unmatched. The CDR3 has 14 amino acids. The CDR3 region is CASTSSGGTGELFF. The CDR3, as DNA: TGTGCCAGCACCTCGTCGGGGGGGACCGGGGAGCTGTTTTTT.

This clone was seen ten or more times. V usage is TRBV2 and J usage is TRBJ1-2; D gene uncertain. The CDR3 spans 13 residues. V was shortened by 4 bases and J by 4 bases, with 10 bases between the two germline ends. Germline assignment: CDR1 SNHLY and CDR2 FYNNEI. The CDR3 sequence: CASSGGSFYGYTF. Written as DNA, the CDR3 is TGTGCCAGCAGTGGAGGCAGCTTCTATGGCTACACCTTC.

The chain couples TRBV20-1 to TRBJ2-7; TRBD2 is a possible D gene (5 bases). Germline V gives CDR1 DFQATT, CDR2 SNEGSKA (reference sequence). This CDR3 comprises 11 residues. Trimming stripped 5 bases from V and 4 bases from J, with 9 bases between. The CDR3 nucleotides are TGCAGTGCTTCGGGGAATTACGAGCAGTACTTC. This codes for CSASGNYEQYF.

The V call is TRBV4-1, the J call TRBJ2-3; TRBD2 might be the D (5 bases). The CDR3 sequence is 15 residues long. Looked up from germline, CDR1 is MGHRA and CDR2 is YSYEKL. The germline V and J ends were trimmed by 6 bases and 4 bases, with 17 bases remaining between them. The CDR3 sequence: CASRDSVMASDTQYF. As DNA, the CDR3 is TGCGCCAGCAGAGATAGCGTGATGGCTTCAGATACGCAGTATTTT.

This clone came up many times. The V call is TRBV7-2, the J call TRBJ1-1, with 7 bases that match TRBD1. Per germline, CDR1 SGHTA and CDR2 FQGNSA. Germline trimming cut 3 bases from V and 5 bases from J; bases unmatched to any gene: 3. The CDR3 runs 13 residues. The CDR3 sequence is CASSFTGVTEAFF. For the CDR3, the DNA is TGTGCCAGCAGCTTCACAGGGGTGACTGAAGCTTTCTTT. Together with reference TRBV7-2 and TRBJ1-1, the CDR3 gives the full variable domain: GAGVSQSPSNKVTEKGKDVELRCDPISGHTALYWYRQSLGQGLEFLIYFQGNSAPDKSGLPSDRFSAERTGGSVSTLTIQRTQQEDSAVYLCASSFTGVTEAFFGQGTRLTVV.

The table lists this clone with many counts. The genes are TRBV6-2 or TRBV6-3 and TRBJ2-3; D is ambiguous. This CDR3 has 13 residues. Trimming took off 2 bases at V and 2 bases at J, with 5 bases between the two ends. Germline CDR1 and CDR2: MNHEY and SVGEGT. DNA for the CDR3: TGTGCCAGCAGTTACGGCCCCACAGATACGCAGTATTTT. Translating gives CASSYGPTDTQYF.

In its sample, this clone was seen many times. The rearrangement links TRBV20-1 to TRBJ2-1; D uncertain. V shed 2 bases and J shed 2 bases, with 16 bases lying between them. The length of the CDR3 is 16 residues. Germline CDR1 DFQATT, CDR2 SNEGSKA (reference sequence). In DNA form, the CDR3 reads TGCAGTGCTAGAAGGCGACTCCTTTCAACCTACAATGAGCAGTTCTTC. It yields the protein CSARRRLLSTYNEQFF.

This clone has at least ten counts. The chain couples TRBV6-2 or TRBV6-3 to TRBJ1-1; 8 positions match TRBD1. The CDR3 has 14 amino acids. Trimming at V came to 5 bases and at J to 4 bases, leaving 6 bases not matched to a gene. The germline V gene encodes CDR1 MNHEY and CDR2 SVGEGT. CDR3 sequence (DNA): TGTGCCAGCAGTATACAGGGGGGCGGCACTGAAGCTTTCTTT. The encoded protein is CASSIQGGGTEAFF.

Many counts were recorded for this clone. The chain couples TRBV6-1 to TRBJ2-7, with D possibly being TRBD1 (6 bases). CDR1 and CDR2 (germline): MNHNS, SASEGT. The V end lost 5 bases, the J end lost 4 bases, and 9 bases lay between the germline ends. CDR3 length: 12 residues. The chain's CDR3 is CASSSGQYEQYF. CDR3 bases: TGTGCCAGCAGTTCCGGACAGTACGAGCAGTACTTC.

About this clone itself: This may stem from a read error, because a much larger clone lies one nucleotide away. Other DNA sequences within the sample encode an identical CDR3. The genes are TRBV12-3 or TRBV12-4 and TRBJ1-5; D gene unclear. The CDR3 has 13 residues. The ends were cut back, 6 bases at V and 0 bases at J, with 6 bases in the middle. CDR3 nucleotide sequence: TGTGCCAGCAGGGGCGATAGCAATCAGCCCCAGCATTTT. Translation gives CASRGDSNQPQHF.

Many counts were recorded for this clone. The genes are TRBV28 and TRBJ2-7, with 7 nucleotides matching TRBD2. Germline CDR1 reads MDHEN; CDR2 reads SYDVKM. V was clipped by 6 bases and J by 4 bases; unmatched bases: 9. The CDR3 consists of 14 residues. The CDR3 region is CASRPRSGPYEQYF. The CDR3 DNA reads TGTGCCAGCAGGCCGCGTAGCGGGCCTTACGAGCAGTACTTC.

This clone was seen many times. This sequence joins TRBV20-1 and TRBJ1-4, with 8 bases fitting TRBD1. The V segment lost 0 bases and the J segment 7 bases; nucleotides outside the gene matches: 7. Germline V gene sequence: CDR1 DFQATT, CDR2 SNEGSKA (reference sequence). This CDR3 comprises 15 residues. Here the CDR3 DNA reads TGCAGTGCTAGAGATCGACAGGGGAGCGGTGAAAAACTGTTTTTT. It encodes CSARDRQGSGEKLFF.

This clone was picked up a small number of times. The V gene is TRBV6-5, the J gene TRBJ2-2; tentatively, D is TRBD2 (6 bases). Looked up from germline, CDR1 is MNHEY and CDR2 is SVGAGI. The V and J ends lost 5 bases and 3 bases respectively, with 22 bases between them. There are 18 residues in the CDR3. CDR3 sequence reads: CASSPRVAAVGDTGELFF. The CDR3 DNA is TGTGCCAGCAGTCCCCGGGTAGCGGCAGTGGGAGACACCGGGGAGCTGTTTTTT.

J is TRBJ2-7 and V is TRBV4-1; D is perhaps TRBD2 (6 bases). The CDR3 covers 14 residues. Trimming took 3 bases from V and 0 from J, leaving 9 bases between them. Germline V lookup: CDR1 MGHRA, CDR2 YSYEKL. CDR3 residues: CASSQGTASYEQYF. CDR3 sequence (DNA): TGCGCCAGCAGCCAGGGGACTGCCTCCTACGAGCAGTACTTC.

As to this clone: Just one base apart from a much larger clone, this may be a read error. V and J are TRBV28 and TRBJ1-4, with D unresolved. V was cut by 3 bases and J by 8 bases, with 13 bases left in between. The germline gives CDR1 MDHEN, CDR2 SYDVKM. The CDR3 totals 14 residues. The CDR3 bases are TGTGCCAGCAGTTTTTCCCTAAGACTCGAAAAACTGTTTTTT. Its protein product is CASSFSLRLEKLFF.

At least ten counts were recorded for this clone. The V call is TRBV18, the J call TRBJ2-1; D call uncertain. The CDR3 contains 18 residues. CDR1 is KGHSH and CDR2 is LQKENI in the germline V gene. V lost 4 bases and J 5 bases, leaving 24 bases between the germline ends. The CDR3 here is CASSRKIKGNYADNEQFF. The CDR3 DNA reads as TGTGCCAGCTCACGAAAAATCAAGGGAAACTACGCGGACAATGAGCAGTTCTTC.

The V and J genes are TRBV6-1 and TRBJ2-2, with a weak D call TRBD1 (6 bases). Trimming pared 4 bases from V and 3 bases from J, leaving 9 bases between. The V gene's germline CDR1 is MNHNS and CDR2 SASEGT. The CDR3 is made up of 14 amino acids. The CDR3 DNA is TGTGCCAGCAGTGGACAGGCGGACACCGGGGAGCTGTTTTTT. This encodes CASSGQADTGELFF.

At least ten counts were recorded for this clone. In DNA, the CDR3 is TGTGCCAGCAGTCAATGGGGGGACACAGATACGCAGTATTTT. Its protein is CASSQWGDTDTQYF. The V call is TRBV28, the J call TRBJ2-3, with D possibly matching TRBD2 (6 bases). The V end lost 5 bases, the J end lost 2 bases, and 11 bases lay between the germline ends. Germline V gene sequence: CDR1 MDHEN, CDR2 SYDVKM. The CDR3 runs to 14 residues.

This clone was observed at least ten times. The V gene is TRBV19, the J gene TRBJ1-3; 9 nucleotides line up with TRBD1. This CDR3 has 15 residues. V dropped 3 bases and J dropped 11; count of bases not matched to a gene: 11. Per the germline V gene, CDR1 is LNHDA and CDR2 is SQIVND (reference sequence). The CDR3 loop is CASSMGQGLPTAIYF. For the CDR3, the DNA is TGTGCCAGTAGTATGGGACAGGGACTTCCCACGGCCATATATTTT.

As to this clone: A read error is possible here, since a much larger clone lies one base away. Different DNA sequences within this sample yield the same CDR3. DNA of the CDR3: TGTGCCAGCAGCCTCCGTGACGCCCCCTACGAGCAGTACTTC. Amino acids: CASSLRDAPYEQYF. The chain couples TRBV7-9 to TRBJ2-7, with unresolved D. This CDR3 region has 14 residues. Germline-derived CDR1 and CDR2 are SEHNR and FQNEAQ (reference sequence). Trimming removed 5 bases at V and 2 bases at J, with 13 bases between.

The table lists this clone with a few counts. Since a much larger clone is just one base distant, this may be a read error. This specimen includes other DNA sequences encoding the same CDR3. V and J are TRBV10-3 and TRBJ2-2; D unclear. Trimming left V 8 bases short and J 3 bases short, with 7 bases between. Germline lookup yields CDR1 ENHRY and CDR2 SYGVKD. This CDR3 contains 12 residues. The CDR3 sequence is CAIRRDTGELFF. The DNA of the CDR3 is TGTGCCATCCGGCGTGACACCGGGGAGCTGTTTTTT.

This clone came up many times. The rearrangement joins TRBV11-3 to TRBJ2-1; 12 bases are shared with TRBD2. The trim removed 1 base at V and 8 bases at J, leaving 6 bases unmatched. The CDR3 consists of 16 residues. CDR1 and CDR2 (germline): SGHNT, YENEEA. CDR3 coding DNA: TGTGCCAGCAGCTTAGGTGTGGCTAGCGGGAGGGATGAGCAGTTCTTC. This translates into CASSLGVASGRDEQFF.

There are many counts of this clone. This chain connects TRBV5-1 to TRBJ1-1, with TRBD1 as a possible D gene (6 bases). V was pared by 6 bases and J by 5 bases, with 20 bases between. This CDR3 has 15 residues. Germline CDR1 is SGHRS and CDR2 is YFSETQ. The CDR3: CASTKSTGPGTEAFF. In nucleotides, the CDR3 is TGCGCCAGCACTAAATCAACAGGGCCGGGGACTGAAGCTTTCTTT.

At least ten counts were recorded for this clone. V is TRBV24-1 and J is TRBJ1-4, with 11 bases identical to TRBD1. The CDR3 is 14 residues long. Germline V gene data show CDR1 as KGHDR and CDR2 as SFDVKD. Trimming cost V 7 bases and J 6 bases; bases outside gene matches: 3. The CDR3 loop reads CATRRTGGYEKLFF. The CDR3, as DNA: TGTGCCACCAGACGGACAGGGGGCTATGAAAAACTGTTTTTT.

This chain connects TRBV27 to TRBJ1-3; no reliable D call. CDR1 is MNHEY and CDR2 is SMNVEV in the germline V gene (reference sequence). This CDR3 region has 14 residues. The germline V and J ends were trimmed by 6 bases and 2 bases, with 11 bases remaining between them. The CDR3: CASRTGVPGNTIYF. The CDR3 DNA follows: TGTGCCAGCAGAACGGGAGTCCCTGGAAACACCATATATTTT.